Following are 22 T cell receptor beta chains from one sample sequenced in a study of CD8+CD57+ T cells in acquired aplastic anemia. TCR beta VDJ combinations and CDR3 sequences were profiled from genomic DNA. TCRdb analysed the reads with MiXCR anew, one entry per CDR3 protein. Found here are over 150,000 distinct CDR3 sequences, 40% to 65% of them singletons; the top ten hold approximately 12%. It was patients with CD8+CD57+ cell expansion by flow cytometry who were chosen for sequencing. Sequenced sample: sorted CD4+, CD8+, or CD8+CD57+ T cells (not recorded which) from PBMCs. The receptors were gathered from a human donor with aplastic anemia.

This chain joins TRBV24-1 and TRBJ2-1; D unresolved. The CDR3 totals 12 residues. From germline, CDR1 is KGHDR and CDR2 SFDVKD. Trimming stripped 4 bases from V and 9 bases from J, with 9 bases between. As DNA, the CDR3 is TGTGCCACCAGTGACTCGGACCTTGAGCAGTTCTTC. Its protein product is CATSDSDLEQFF.

The chain is built from TRBV19 and TRBJ2-7; TRBD1 aligns across 7 bases. V shed 7 bases and J 1 base; nucleotides not matched to a gene: 7. CDR1 and CDR2 (germline): LNHDA, SQIVND (reference sequence). The CDR3 is 14 amino acids. The CDR3 spells CASKETGLSYEQYF. The CDR3 DNA sequence: TGTGCCAGTAAAGAGACAGGGCTTTCCTACGAGCAGTACTTC.

This chain uses TRBV29-1 with TRBJ2-5; D gene uncertain. The CDR3 covers 11 residues. The germline gives CDR1 SQVTM, CDR2 ANQGSEA. The V and J ends lost 1 base and 9 bases respectively, with 9 bases between them. Here the CDR3 DNA reads TGCAGCGTTGAAGCGGGTCGTCCCCAGTACTTC. It yields the protein CSVEAGRPQYF.

The chain recombines TRBV15 with TRBJ1-2; D gene unclear. Germline assignment: CDR1 LNHNV and CDR2 YYDKDF (reference sequence). The length of the CDR3 is 13 residues. The germline V and J ends were trimmed by 0 bases and 5 bases, with 7 bases remaining between them. Written as DNA, the CDR3 is TGTGCCACCAGCAGAGAACGGGTTTATGGCTACACCTTC. Its translation is CATSRERVYGYTF.

J is TRBJ1-1 and V is TRBV9; the D is unclear. This CDR3 comprises 12 residues. Germline V gives CDR1 SGDLS, CDR2 YYNGEE. The V gene lost 4 bases and the J gene lost 6 bases, with 10 bases spanning the gap. CDR3 DNA: TGTGCCAGCAGCCGGACCGAACCTGAAGCTTTCTTT. Protein: CASSRTEPEAFF.

CDR3: CASIVVGSEQYF. The CDR3 nucleotides read TGTGCCAGCATTGTCGTCGGTAGCGAGCAGTACTTC. This chain links TRBV7-3 with TRBJ2-7, with D unclear. Per the germline V gene, CDR1 is SGHTA and CDR2 is FQGTGA. This CDR3 has 12 residues. Deletions cut 7 bases from V and 6 bases from J, with 13 bases between.

The rearrangement uses TRBV29-1 and TRBJ1-1; D gene uncertain. The CDR3 has 12 amino acids. Germline values: CDR1 SQVTM, CDR2 ANQGSEA. Trimming stripped 1 base from V and 6 bases from J, with 9 bases between. The CDR3 region is CSVEGPGPEAFF. The CDR3 DNA is TGCAGCGTTGAAGGCCCAGGCCCTGAAGCTTTCTTT.

This chain uses TRBV7-3 with TRBJ2-2; D not resolved. Germline CDR1 reads SGHTA; CDR2 reads FQGTGA. The CDR3 totals 15 residues. Trimming pared 5 bases from V and 3 bases from J, leaving 13 bases between. In DNA, the CDR3 is TGTGCCAGCAGCCCTGACCTAGGGTACACCGGGGAGCTGTTTTTT. Protein: CASSPDLGYTGELFF. The full variable domain, its missing parts supplied by reference TRBV7-3 and TRBJ2-2, is GAGVSQTPSNKVTEKGKYVELRCDPISGHTALYWYRQSLGQGPEFLIYFQGTGAADDSGLPNDRFFAVRPEGSVSTLKIQRTERGDSAVYLCASSPDLGYTGELFFGEGSRLTVL.

V is TRBV2 and J is TRBJ1-1; weak D call: TRBD1 (6 bases). CDR3 length equals 15 residues. Deletions cut 0 bases from V and 0 bases from J, with 8 bases between. CDR1 is SNHLY, CDR2 FYNNEI, per germline. This chain's CDR3 is CASSEAGQLNTEAFF. In DNA form, the CDR3 reads TGTGCCAGCAGTGAAGCTGGACAGTTGAACACTGAAGCTTTCTTT.

The chain employs TRBV2 and TRBJ1-3, with D tentatively TRBD1 (6 bases). The CDR3 runs 12 residues. Trimming took 10 bases from V and 4 from J, leaving 11 bases between them. CDR1 SNHLY and CDR2 FYNNEI come from the germline V gene. Here the CDR3 DNA reads TGTGCCACAGGGACAACAGGAAACACCATATATTTT. It codes for CATGTTGNTIYF.

This chain joins TRBV15 and TRBJ2-1, with a weak D call TRBD2 (5 bases). This CDR3 has 13 amino acids. V was trimmed by 0 bases and J by 9 bases, leaving 9 bases between them. Germline assignment: CDR1 LNHNV and CDR2 YYDKDF (reference sequence). The CDR3 sequence is CATSRDLGSEQFF. CDR3 nucleotide sequence: TGTGCCACCAGCAGAGATCTGGGGAGTGAGCAGTTCTTC.

The V gene is TRBV24-1, the J gene TRBJ1-5, with 7 bases identical to TRBD1. The trim removed 7 bases at V and 0 bases at J, leaving 8 bases unmatched. CDR3 size: 16 residues. Germline CDR1 is KGHDR and CDR2 is SFDVKD. DNA of the CDR3: TGTGCCACCAGAACAAGACAGGGTCGTAGCAATCAGCCCCAGCATTTT. Translated, it gives CATRTRQGRSNQPQHF.

This chain joins TRBV2 and TRBJ1-2; perhaps TRBD1 as D (5 bases). The CDR3 runs to 15 residues. Trimming took off 6 bases at V and 0 bases at J, with 14 bases between the two ends. CDR1 is SNHLY and CDR2 is FYNNEI in the germline V gene. CDR3 coding DNA: TGTGCCAGCAGAGTATCCGGACACGCTAACTATGGCTACACCTTC. Protein sequence: CASRVSGHANYGYTF.

V usage is TRBV20-1 and J usage is TRBJ1-1; no clear D gene. The V and J ends lost 3 bases and 7 bases respectively, with 9 bases between them. The CDR3 extends over 11 amino acids. Germline CDR1 reads DFQATT; CDR2 reads SNEGSKA (reference sequence). CDR3 residues: CSARGESEAFF. The CDR3 coding sequence is TGCAGTGCTAGGGGAGAGAGTGAAGCTTTCTTT.

The V and J genes are TRBV7-6 and TRBJ1-5; 11 bases match TRBD1. V gave up 1 base and J gave up 7 bases; unmatched junction bases: 3. The CDR3 runs 15 residues. Germline V gene lookup returns CDR1 SGHVS and CDR2 FNYEAQ. The CDR3 protein is CASSLEDRGHQPQHF. The CDR3 bases are TGTGCCAGCAGCTTAGAGGACAGGGGGCACCAGCCCCAGCATTTT.

This chain links TRBV5-4 with TRBJ1-6; TRBD1 agrees at 7 bases. The V gene end was trimmed by 0 bases and the J gene end by 10 bases; junction bases not matched to a gene: 4. The CDR3 length is 14 residues. CDR1 is SGHNT, CDR2 YYREEE, per germline (reference sequence). The CDR3 protein is CASSLEGADSPLHF. CDR3 nucleotides: TGTGCCAGCAGCTTGGAGGGGGCAGACTCACCCCTCCACTTT.

This clonotype appeared many times. The genes are TRBV5-1 and TRBJ1-2; a weak D match, TRBD1 (5 bases). With 4 bases removed from V and 1 base from J, the gap between germline ends came to 14 bases. The CDR3 spans 15 residues. The germline V gene encodes CDR1 SGHRS and CDR2 YFSETQ. Here the CDR3 DNA reads TGCGCCAGCAGCCAGGAGGGACGGCTTAACTATGGCTACACCTTC. It yields the protein CASSQEGRLNYGYTF. Drawing the rest from reference TRBV5-1 and TRBJ1-2, the complete variable domain is KAGVTQTPRYLIKTRGQQVTLSCSPISGHRSVSWYQQTPGQGLQFLFEYFSETQRNKGNFPGRFSGRQFSNSRSEMNVSTLELGDSALYLCASSQEGRLNYGYTFGSGTRLTVV.

The CDR3: CASSSPDPRTAYNEQFF. In nucleotides, the CDR3 is TGTGCCAGCAGTTCACCTGACCCCCGGACAGCCTACAATGAGCAGTTCTTC. This rearrangement joins TRBV27 to TRBJ2-1, with TRBD1 as a possible D gene (6 bases). There are 17 residues in the CDR3. V was clipped by 4 bases and J by 2 bases, with 18 bases between them. Germline V CDR1 and CDR2: MNHEY, SMNVEV (reference sequence).

A single count supports this clonotype. The rearrangement links TRBV6-1 to TRBJ2-7; 7 bases match TRBD1. Trimming removed 4 bases from V and 2 bases from J; junction bases left unmatched: 8. Germline lookup yields CDR1 MNHNS and CDR2 SASEGT. The CDR3 is 15 residues long. The CDR3 coding sequence is TGTGCCAGCAGTGCCCAACCGGACAGGACCTACGAGCAGTACTTC. Amino acid sequence: CASSAQPDRTYEQYF.

This clonotype turned up a few times. The chain uses TRBV20-1 and TRBJ2-1, with 7 bases that match TRBD1. Germline V gene sequence: CDR1 DFQATT, CDR2 SNEGSKA (reference sequence). The V gene end was trimmed by 3 bases and the J gene end by 3 bases; junction bases not matched to a gene: 8. CDR3 size: 15 residues. CDR3 sequence reads: CSASFSGTDYNEQFF. CDR3 nucleotides: TGCAGTGCTAGCTTTTCGGGGACAGACTACAATGAGCAGTTCTTC.

This clonotype appeared a few times. The genes are TRBV24-1 and TRBJ2-1; D is undetermined. Germline CDR1 is KGHDR and CDR2 is SFDVKD. The CDR3 is 12 residues long. V was pared by 4 bases and J by 10 bases, with 10 bases between. CDR3 coding DNA: TGTGCCACCAGTGAAGCTACGACAGAGCAGTTCTTC. It encodes CATSEATTEQFF.

This clonotype was seen many times. V is TRBV6-2 or TRBV6-3 and J is TRBJ1-2; 8 nucleotides line up with TRBD1. The CDR3 consists of 16 residues. V was clipped by 0 bases and J by 4 bases; unmatched bases: 7. CDR1 and CDR2 from the germline V gene are MNHEY and SVGEGT. The CDR3, as DNA: TGTGCCAGCAGTTACTCCCGACAGGGGCGAAGCTATGGCTACACCTTC. It is translated as CASSYSRQGRSYGYTF.